This is a list of T cell receptor beta chains from one sample in a study of T cells in Graves' hyperthyroidism and ophthalmopathy. TCRdb fed the multiplex PCR reads into MiXCR, producing one record per CDR3 protein. This table holds about 610,000 distinct CDR3 sequences, about 15% found once. The source material was blood. All receptors derive from a middle-aged woman with Graves' ophthalmopathy. Each CDR3 is given without its conserved first and last residue. The order of the fields is CDR3 protein, V gene, clone size, CDR3 length. Some rows have no size entry. The others give once, few or many, or a class for an expanded clone.

CDR3 protein: ASSYSLTGYT
V gene: TRBV6-2/TRBV6-3
clone size: many
CDR3 length: 10

CDR3 protein: ATSRGTSGSANTGELF
V gene: TRBV15
clone size: -
CDR3 length: 16

CDR3 protein: ASSPTGQGSDTEAF
V gene: TRBV13
clone size: many
CDR3 length: 14

CDR3 protein: ASSEWGTGAETQY
V gene: TRBV6-1
clone size: many
CDR3 length: 13

CDR3 protein: AISDEGEQY
V gene: TRBV10-3
clone size: many
CDR3 length: 9

CDR3 protein: AWSKADPAATQF
V gene: TRBV30
clone size: many
CDR3 length: 12

CDR3 protein: ASTARGFGTQY
V gene: TRBV12-3/TRBV12-4
clone size: -
CDR3 length: 11

CDR3 protein: ATSSFNRWINTGELF
V gene: TRBV15
clone size: -
CDR3 length: 15

CDR3 protein: ASSLRGSPYNEQF
V gene: TRBV28
clone size: many
CDR3 length: 13

CDR3 protein: ASSEGVGYGYT
V gene: TRBV12-3/TRBV12-4
clone size: -
CDR3 length: 11

CDR3 protein: ASNNVASDT
V gene: TRBV6-1
clone size: once
CDR3 length: 9

CDR3 protein: ASSSALGLAGVSYEQY
V gene: TRBV11-1
clone size: many
CDR3 length: 16

CDR3 protein: ASSEFGQINQPQH
V gene: TRBV28
clone size: many
CDR3 length: 13

CDR3 protein: ASSLWEVAF
V gene: TRBV7-9
clone size: many
CDR3 length: 9

CDR3 protein: ASSFGGFYGYT
V gene: TRBV27
clone size: many
CDR3 length: 11

CDR3 protein: ASSFSPDRPEQY
V gene: TRBV12-3/TRBV12-4
clone size: many
CDR3 length: 12

CDR3 protein: ASSRGRLYEQY
V gene: TRBV11-3
clone size: -
CDR3 length: 11

CDR3 protein: ASSFTDTEAF
V gene: TRBV4-3
clone size: many
CDR3 length: 10

CDR3 protein: ASSLDRSMLDGYT
V gene: TRBV5-6
clone size: -
CDR3 length: 13

CDR3 protein: ATSRDRGPIYEQY
V gene: TRBV15
clone size: -
CDR3 length: 13

CDR3 protein: ASSVQRYQEAQY
V gene: TRBV9
clone size: many
CDR3 length: 12

CDR3 protein: ASSPGQGRWDQPQH
V gene: TRBV28
clone size: -
CDR3 length: 14

CDR3 protein: ASSLNSLAKNIQY
V gene: TRBV5-1
clone size: -
CDR3 length: 13

CDR3 protein: ASSYPFTGCKAYEQY
V gene: TRBV6-5
clone size: few
CDR3 length: 15

CDR3 protein: ASSEAGDRGYT
V gene: TRBV12-3/TRBV12-4
clone size: many
CDR3 length: 11

CDR3 protein: SVAHTSYEQY
V gene: TRBV29-1
clone size: many
CDR3 length: 10

CDR3 protein: ASSESGGSSETQY
V gene: TRBV25-1
clone size: few
CDR3 length: 13

CDR3 protein: ASSPTTGVDQPQH
V gene: TRBV7-2
clone size: many
CDR3 length: 13

CDR3 protein: ASSLVLDRGNIQY
V gene: TRBV12-3/TRBV12-4
clone size: -
CDR3 length: 13

CDR3 protein: ASSTYRVPGELF
V gene: TRBV7-6
clone size: few
CDR3 length: 12

CDR3 protein: ASSPLSGEGAQY
V gene: TRBV18
clone size: few
CDR3 length: 12

CDR3 protein: AISADRAQPQH
V gene: TRBV10-3
clone size: many
CDR3 length: 11

CDR3 protein: ASSEGTSDTYEQY
V gene: TRBV6-1
clone size: many
CDR3 length: 13

CDR3 protein: ASSYLGLHTEAF
V gene: TRBV6-5
clone size: many
CDR3 length: 12

CDR3 protein: ASSLRRDNYGYT
V gene: TRBV9
clone size: many
CDR3 length: 12

CDR3 protein: ATLRGEDTEAF
V gene: TRBV2
clone size: -
CDR3 length: 11

CDR3 protein: AISDRKDYGYT
V gene: TRBV10-3
clone size: -
CDR3 length: 11

CDR3 protein: ASSLDRGTRY
V gene: TRBV12-3/TRBV12-4
clone size: -
CDR3 length: 10

CDR3 protein: ASKGTEGATGNTIY
V gene: TRBV27
clone size: many
CDR3 length: 14

CDR3 protein: ASSSAGPNYGYT
V gene: TRBV6-5
clone size: many
CDR3 length: 12

CDR3 protein: ATSVPDRGQETQY
V gene: TRBV24-1
clone size: many
CDR3 length: 13

CDR3 protein: ASSYGQGMGNTEAF
V gene: TRBV6-2/TRBV6-3
clone size: many
CDR3 length: 14

CDR3 protein: ASSLFGGQPQH
V gene: TRBV7-9
clone size: many
CDR3 length: 11

CDR3 protein: ATSRDRDSVGYEQY
V gene: TRBV15
clone size: many
CDR3 length: 14

CDR3 protein: SAREPRGTGELF
V gene: TRBV20-1
clone size: -
CDR3 length: 12

CDR3 protein: ASSVYRDNYGYT
V gene: TRBV2
clone size: few
CDR3 length: 12

CDR3 protein: ASRKTGRATGELF
V gene: TRBV28
clone size: -
CDR3 length: 13

CDR3 protein: ASSRPQANTEAF
V gene: TRBV6-1
clone size: many
CDR3 length: 12

CDR3 protein: ATSREARSGSEQY
V gene: TRBV15
clone size: many
CDR3 length: 13

CDR3 protein: ASSPPGGLSYEQY
V gene: TRBV18
clone size: -
CDR3 length: 13